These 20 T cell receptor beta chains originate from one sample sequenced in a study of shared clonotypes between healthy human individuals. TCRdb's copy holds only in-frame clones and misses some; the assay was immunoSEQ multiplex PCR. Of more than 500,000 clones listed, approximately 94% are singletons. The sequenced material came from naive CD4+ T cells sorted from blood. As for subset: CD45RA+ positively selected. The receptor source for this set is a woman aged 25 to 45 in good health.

This chain's CDR3 is CASAFRGNYGYTF. CDR3 nucleotide sequence: TGTGCTAGTGCCTTTCGGGGTAACTATGGCTACACCTTC. The V call is TRBV12-5, the J call TRBJ1-2; D is ambiguous. V shed 7 bases and J shed 1 base, with 10 bases lying between them. The CDR3 has 13 amino acids. Germline V gene lookup returns CDR1 LGHNT and CDR2 FRNRAP.

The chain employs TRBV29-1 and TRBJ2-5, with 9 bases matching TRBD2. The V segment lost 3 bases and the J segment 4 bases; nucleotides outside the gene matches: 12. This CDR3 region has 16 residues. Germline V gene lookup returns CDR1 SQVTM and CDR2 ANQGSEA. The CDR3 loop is CSVDIAGGVLVETQYF. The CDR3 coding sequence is TGCAGCGTTGATATTGCGGGAGGGGTCCTCGTAGAGACCCAGTACTTC. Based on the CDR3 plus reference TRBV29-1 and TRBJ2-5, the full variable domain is SAVISQKPSRDICQRGTSLTIQCQVDSQVTMMFWYRQQPGQSLTLIATANQGSEATYESGFVIDKFPISRPNLTFSTLTVSNMSPEDSSIYLCSVDIAGGVLVETQYFGPGTRLLVL.

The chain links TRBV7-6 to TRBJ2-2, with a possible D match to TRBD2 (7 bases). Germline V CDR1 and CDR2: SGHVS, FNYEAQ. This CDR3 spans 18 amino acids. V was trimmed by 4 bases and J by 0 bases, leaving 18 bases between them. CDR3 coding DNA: TGTGCCAGCAGCTCCAGGGGATCCAGCGGGGCGAACACCGGGGAGCTGTTTTTT. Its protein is CASSSRGSSGANTGELFF.

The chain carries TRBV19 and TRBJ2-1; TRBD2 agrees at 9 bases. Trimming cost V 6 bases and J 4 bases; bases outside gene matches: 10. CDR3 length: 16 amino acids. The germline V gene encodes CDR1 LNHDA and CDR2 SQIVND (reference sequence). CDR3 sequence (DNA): TGTGCCAGTAGCACTCTCGGGACTAGCAGTTACAATGAGCAGTTCTTC. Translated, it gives CASSTLGTSSYNEQFF.

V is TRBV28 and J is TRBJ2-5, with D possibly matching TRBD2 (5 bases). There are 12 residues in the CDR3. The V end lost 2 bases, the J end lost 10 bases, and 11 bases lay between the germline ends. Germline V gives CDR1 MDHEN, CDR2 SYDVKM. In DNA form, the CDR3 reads TGTGCCAGCAGTTTAGTGGACTCAAGCCAGTACTTC. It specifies CASSLVDSSQYF.

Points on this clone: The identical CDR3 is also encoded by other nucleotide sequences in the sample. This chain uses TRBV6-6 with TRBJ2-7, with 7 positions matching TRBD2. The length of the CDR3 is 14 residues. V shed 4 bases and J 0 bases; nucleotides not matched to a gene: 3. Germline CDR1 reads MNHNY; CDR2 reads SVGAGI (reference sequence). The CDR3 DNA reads TGTGCCAGCAGTTTTCAGCGGGACTCCTACGAGCAGTACTTC. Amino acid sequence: CASSFQRDSYEQYF.

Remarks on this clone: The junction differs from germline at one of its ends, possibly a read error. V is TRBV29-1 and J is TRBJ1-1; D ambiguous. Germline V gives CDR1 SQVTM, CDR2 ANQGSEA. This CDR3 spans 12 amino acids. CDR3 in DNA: TGCAGCGCTGAAAGGCAGAACACTGAAGCTTTCTTT. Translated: CSAERQNTEAFF.

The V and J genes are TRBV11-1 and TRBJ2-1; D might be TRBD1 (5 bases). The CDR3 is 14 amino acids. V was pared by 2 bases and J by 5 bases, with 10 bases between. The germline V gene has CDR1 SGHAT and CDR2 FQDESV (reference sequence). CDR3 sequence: CASSLRQKNNEQFF. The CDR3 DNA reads TGTGCCAGCAGCTTACGACAGAAGAACAATGAGCAGTTCTTC.

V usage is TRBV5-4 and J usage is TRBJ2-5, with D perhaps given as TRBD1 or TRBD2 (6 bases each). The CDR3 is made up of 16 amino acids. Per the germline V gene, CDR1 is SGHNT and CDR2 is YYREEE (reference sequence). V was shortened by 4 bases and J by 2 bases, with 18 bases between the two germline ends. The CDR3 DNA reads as TGTGCCAGCAGCCCTGAGGGGCAGGGGACTCAAGAGACCCAGTACTTC. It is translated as CASSPEGQGTQETQYF.

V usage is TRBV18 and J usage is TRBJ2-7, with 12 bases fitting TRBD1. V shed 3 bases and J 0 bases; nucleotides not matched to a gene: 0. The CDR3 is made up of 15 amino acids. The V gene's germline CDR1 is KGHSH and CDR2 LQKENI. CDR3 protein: CASSPGQGASYEQYF. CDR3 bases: TGTGCCAGCTCACCGGGACAGGGGGCCTCCTACGAGCAGTACTTC.

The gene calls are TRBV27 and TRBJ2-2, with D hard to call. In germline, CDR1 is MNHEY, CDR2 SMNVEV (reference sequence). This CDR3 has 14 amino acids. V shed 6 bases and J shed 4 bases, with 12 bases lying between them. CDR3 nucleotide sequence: TGTGCCAGCAGCATGATAAGCCCCACCGGGGAGCTGTTTTTT. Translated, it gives CASSMISPTGELFF.

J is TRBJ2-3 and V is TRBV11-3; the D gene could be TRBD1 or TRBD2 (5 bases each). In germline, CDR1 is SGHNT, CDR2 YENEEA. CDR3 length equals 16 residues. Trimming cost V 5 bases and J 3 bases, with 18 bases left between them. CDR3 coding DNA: TGTGCCAGCAGCGGCCGGGACCCCGGGCAGACAGATACGCAGTATTTT. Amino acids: CASSGRDPGQTDTQYF.

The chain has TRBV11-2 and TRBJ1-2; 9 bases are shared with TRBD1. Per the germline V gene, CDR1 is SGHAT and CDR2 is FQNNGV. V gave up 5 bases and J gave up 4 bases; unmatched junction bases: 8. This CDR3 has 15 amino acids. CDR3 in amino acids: CASSPWDRAGYGYTF. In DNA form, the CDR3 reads TGTGCCAGCAGCCCATGGGACAGGGCAGGCTATGGCTACACCTTC.

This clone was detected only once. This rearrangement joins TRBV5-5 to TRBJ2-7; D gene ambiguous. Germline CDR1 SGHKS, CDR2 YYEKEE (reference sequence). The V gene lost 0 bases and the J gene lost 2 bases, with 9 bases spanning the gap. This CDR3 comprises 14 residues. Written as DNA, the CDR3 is TGTGCCAGCAGCTTGGGACCTCCACCCTACGAGCAGTACTTC. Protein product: CASSLGPPPYEQYF.

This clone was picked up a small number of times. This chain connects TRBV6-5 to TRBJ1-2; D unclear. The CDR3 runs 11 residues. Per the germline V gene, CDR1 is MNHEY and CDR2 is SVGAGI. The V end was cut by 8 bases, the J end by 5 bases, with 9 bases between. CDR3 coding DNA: TGTGCCAGCCGCTCGGTATATGGCTACACCTTC. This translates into CASRSVYGYTF.

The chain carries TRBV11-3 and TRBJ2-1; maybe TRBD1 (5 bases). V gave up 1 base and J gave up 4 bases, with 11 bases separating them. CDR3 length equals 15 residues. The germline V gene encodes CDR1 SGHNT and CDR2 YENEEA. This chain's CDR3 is CASSLGSQGYNEQFF. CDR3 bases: TGTGCCAGCAGCTTAGGGTCGCAGGGTTACAATGAGCAGTTCTTC. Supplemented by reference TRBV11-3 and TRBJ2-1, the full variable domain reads EAGVVQSPRYKIIEKKQPVAFWCNPISGHNTLYWYLQNLGQGPELLIRYENEEAVDDSQLPKDRFSAERLKGVDSTLKIQPAELGDSAVYLCASSLGSQGYNEQFFGPGTRLTVL.

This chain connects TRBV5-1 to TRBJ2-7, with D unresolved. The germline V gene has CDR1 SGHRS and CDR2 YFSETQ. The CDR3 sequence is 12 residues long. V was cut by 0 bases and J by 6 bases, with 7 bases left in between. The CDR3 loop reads CASSLVGSEQYF. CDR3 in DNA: TGCGCCAGCAGCTTGGTTGGAAGCGAGCAGTACTTC.

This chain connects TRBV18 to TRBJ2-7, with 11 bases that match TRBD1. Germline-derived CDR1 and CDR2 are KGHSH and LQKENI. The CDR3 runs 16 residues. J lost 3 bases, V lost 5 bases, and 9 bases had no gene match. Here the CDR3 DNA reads TGTGCCAGCTCAAGGACAGGGGGCGTGAGGGACTACGAGCAGTACTTC. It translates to CASSRTGGVRDYEQYF.

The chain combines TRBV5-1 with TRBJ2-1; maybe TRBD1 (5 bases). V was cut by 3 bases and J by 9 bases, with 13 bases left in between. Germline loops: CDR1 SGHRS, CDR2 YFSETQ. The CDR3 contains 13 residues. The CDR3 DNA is TGCGCCAGCAGCTCGGAAGGGGTTCTTGAGCAGTTCTTC. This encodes CASSSEGVLEQFF. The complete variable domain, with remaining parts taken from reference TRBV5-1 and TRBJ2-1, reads KAGVTQTPRYLIKTRGQQVTLSCSPISGHRSVSWYQQTPGQGLQFLFEYFSETQRNKGNFPGRFSGRQFSNSRSEMNVSTLELGDSALYLCASSSEGVLEQFFGPGTRLTVL.

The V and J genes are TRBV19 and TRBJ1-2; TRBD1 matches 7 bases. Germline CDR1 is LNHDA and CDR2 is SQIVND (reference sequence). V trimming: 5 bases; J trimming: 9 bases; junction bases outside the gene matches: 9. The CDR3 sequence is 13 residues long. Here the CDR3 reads CASSVQGGWSYTF. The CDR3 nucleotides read TGTGCCAGTAGTGTCCAGGGGGGCTGGAGCTACACCTTC.